Ten or more counts support the clone carrying this TCR beta chain. Its cognate antigen is unknown. The sample originates from a study of T cells in Graves' hyperthyroidism and ophthalmopathy. General observations from the study: By a 13 V-J model, ophthalmopathy was set apart from stable hyperthyroidism. Blood samples included most of the expanded thyroid clonotypes exceeding 0.001.

Disease duration under 2 months; hyperthyroidism patients were aged 18 to 65. The V end lost 4 bases, the J end lost 6 bases, and 7 bases lay between the germline ends. Germline CDR1 is LNHDA and CDR2 is SQIVND (reference sequence). The CDR3 loop spans 12 amino acids. There were TCR beta CDR3 regions amplified from RNA transcripts. First-round RT-PCR of the TCR CDR3 relied on the HTBI primer set. TCRdb reanalysed the multiplex PCR reads using MiXCR and keeps one entry per CDR3 protein. The sample carries about 180,000 distinct CDR3 sequences, more than 15% recorded once. This TCR came from a woman between 45 and 60 years old with Graves' hyperthyroidism. V and J are TRBV19 and TRBJ1-5; D is perhaps TRBD1 (5 bases). The sequenced material came from blood. The CDR3 sequence: CASSRDFQPQHF. The DNA of the CDR3 is TGTGCCAGTAGTAGGGACTTTCAGCCCCAGCATTTT.